This T cell receptor (beta chain) was documented in a study of T-cell reconstitution after alpha-beta-depleted transplantation in children. Study-wide results and caveats: T-cell counts and diversity at one year post-transplant came mainly from newly produced T cells. Roughly two months post-transplant, alpha-beta T cells reportedly originated from several hundred graft clones that had expanded. High day-60 TCRbeta diversity in some patients came from surviving recipient T cells and thymic progenitors.

This clonotype is a singleton in its sample. Its matching antigen is unknown. Unique molecular identifiers were incorporated when the TCRbeta library was constructed. TCRdb reanalysed the PCR reads using MiXCR and keeps one entry per CDR3 protein. The profile shows more than 200,000 distinct CDR3 sequences, about 24% of them singletons. Germline CDR1 and CDR2: MGHRA and YSYEKL. The CDR3 covers 17 residues. V gave up 3 bases and J gave up 2 bases, with 17 bases separating them. V gene TRBV4-1 combines with J gene TRBJ2-1, with D tentatively TRBD2 (6 bases). This receptor was obtained from a female patient between 2 and 15 years old who had a stem cell transplant for congenital amegakaryocytic thrombocytopenia, so the T cells may come from the graft donor. This specimen was PBMCs, mostly from graft donor cells, taken 360 days after TCRalphabeta/CD19-depleted stem cell transplant. The CDR3 loop is CASSHLGRLGPYNEQFF. The CDR3 DNA reads as TGCGCCAGCAGCCACCTGGGGAGGTTGGGACCCTACAATGAGCAGTTCTTC.